The 21 T cell receptor beta chains in this list originate from one sample, sequenced in a study of blood T cell repertoires in COVID-19. The method was immunoSEQ multiplex PCR; TCRdb's version includes in-frame clones alone and lacks a portion of them. The sample records roughly 210,000 clones, around 87% being singletons. The sequenced material came from PBMCs or T cells enriched from blood (not recorded which). The receptors originated from a man aged 30-40 years in a cohort exposed to, infected with or recovered from COVID-19 (not recorded which).

The chain is built from TRBV4-2 and TRBJ2-1; possible D gene TRBD2, 6 bases. Germline CDR1 reads LGHNA; CDR2 reads YNFKEQ. The CDR3 is made up of 13 amino acids. V was cut by 4 bases and J by 9 bases, with 13 bases left in between. CDR3 nucleotide sequence: TGTGCCAGCAGCCTCTCCCAGGGACTTGAGCAGTTCTTC. Its translation: CASSLSQGLEQFF.

The rearrangement joins TRBV28 to TRBJ2-2, with a possible D match to TRBD2 (6 bases). CDR1 and CDR2 from the germline V gene are MDHEN and SYDVKM. The CDR3 totals 13 residues. The CDR3: CAHRGRYTGELFF. CDR3 nucleotide sequence: TGTGCTCACCGGGGGAGGTATACCGGGGAGCTGTTTTTT.

The V and J genes are TRBV5-1 and TRBJ1-4; 11 bases are shared with TRBD1. In germline, CDR1 is SGHRS, CDR2 YFSETQ. V gave up 4 bases and J gave up 7 bases; unmatched junction bases: 18. The CDR3 loop spans 19 amino acids. CDR3 loop: CASSHGGSGTGGFREKLFF. For the CDR3, the DNA is TGCGCCAGCAGCCACGGCGGGAGCGGGACAGGGGGGTTTCGTGAAAAACTGTTTTTT.

The V call is TRBV28, the J call TRBJ1-2, with TRBD1 identical over 10 bases. The CDR3 loop spans 15 amino acids. V dropped 5 bases and J dropped 4; count of bases not matched to a gene: 7. CDR1 and CDR2 from the germline V gene are MDHEN and SYDVKM. CDR3 sequence (DNA): TGTGCCAGCAGTCTAGACAGGGGGCTAGTCTATGGCTACACCTTC. Translation gives CASSLDRGLVYGYTF.

This sequence joins TRBV19 and TRBJ2-1; D is undetermined. CDR3 length: 14 residues. V was cut by 1 base and J by 6 bases, with 10 bases left in between. In germline, CDR1 is LNHDA, CDR2 SQIVND (reference sequence). CDR3 region: CASSIGAKGNEQFF. CDR3 DNA sequence: TGTGCCAGTAGTATAGGGGCCAAAGGCAATGAGCAGTTCTTC.

The sample holds a few counts of this clone. The chain carries TRBV9 and TRBJ1-5; 7 positions match TRBD1. The CDR3 runs to 15 residues. J gave up 3 bases and V 0 bases, and 3 bases lay outside the gene matches. Germline V CDR1 and CDR2: SGDLS, YYNGEE. In DNA, the CDR3 is TGTGCCAGCAGCGTAGCCGGGACAGACAATCAGCCCCAGCATTTT. This codes for CASSVAGTDNQPQHF.

The chain couples TRBV16 to TRBJ2-7; D uncertain. Germline V CDR1 and CDR2: KGHSY, FQNENV. Trimming shortened V by 0 bases and J by 2 bases, and 5 bases separated the two germline ends. The CDR3 is made up of 13 amino acids. The CDR3 nucleotides read TGTGCCAGCAGCCAATCAATCGCCTACGAGCAGTACTTC. Translated, it gives CASSQSIAYEQYF.

The chain combines TRBV7-9 with TRBJ2-7, with 10 bases aligning to TRBD1. Trimming at V came to 6 bases and at J to 5 bases, leaving 7 bases not matched to a gene. The germline CDR1 and CDR2 sequences are SEHNR and FQNEAQ (reference sequence). The CDR3 totals 14 residues. CDR3 amino acids: CASRGDRGVHEQYF. The CDR3 DNA reads as TGTGCCAGCAGGGGGGACAGGGGTGTCCACGAGCAGTACTTC. The whole variable domain, filled in from reference TRBV7-9 and TRBJ2-7, reads DTGVSQNPRHKITKRGQNVTFRCDPISEHNRLYWYRQTLGQGPEFLTYFQNEAQLEKSRLLSDRFSAERPKGSFSTLEIQRTEQGDSAMYLCASRGDRGVHEQYFGPGTRLTVT.

The rearrangement links TRBV4-1 to TRBJ2-6, with D tentatively TRBD1 (5 bases). CDR1 and CDR2 from the germline V gene are MGHRA and YSYEKL. The length of the CDR3 is 15 residues. The V end lost 4 bases, the J end lost 4 bases, and 11 bases lay between the germline ends. The CDR3 loop is CASSPQGSGANVLTF. CDR3 DNA: TGCGCCAGCAGCCCCCAGGGATCAGGGGCCAACGTCCTGACTTTC.

This chain connects TRBV25-1 to TRBJ1-1; D is unclear. Germline lookup yields CDR1 MGHDK and CDR2 SYGVNS. This CDR3 is built from 12 residues. Trimming removed 6 bases at V and 4 bases at J, with 9 bases between. The CDR3 DNA reads TGTGCCAGCAGCAAACCGGGCACTGAAGCTTTCTTT. Translating it yields CASSKPGTEAFF.

The chain combines TRBV6-5 with TRBJ1-1; no firm D call. In germline, CDR1 is MNHEY, CDR2 SVGAGI. V dropped 8 bases and J dropped 0 bases, with 10 bases sitting between them. The CDR3 has 13 amino acids. The CDR3 DNA sequence: TGTGCCAGCTATCGAGGGATGAACACTGAAGCTTTCTTT. Its protein product is CASYRGMNTEAFF.

The genes are TRBV29-1 and TRBJ1-1, with a possible D match to TRBD1 (6 bases). Germline loops: CDR1 SQVTM, CDR2 ANQGSEA. Trimming cost V 7 bases and J 2 bases, with 17 bases left between them. There are 14 residues in the CDR3. CDR3 DNA sequence: TGCAGCGCCAAAAGGCAGGGGTATAACACTGAAGCTTTCTTT. It encodes CSAKRQGYNTEAFF.

V usage is TRBV7-2 and J usage is TRBJ2-7, with TRBD2 identical over 9 bases. The V gene end was trimmed by 1 base and the J gene end by 2 bases; junction bases not matched to a gene: 15. This CDR3 has 19 residues. CDR1 is SGHTA, CDR2 FQGNSA, per germline. The CDR3 DNA reads as TGTGCCAGCAGCTTAGGAGAAGGGCTAGCGGGACGAAAGCCCTACGAGCAGTACTTC. Protein product: CASSLGEGLAGRKPYEQYF.

Only one count was recorded for this clone. The gene calls are TRBV12-3 or TRBV12-4 and TRBJ1-1; the D is unclear. The CDR3 length is 11 residues. Trimming took 6 bases from V and 3 from J, leaving 5 bases between them. In nucleotides, the CDR3 is TGTGCCAGCAGGCGGGACACTGAAGCTTTCTTT. This codes for CASRRDTEAFF.

This chain links TRBV11-3 with TRBJ2-1; D perhaps matches TRBD2 (6 bases). The CDR3 has 14 residues. Germline CDR1 and CDR2: SGHNT and YENEEA. V shed 0 bases and J shed 10 bases, with 13 bases lying between them. The chain's CDR3 is CASSLDGTDGEQFF. CDR3 DNA: TGTGCCAGCAGCTTAGATGGGACTGATGGCGAGCAGTTCTTC.

V and J are TRBV7-9 and TRBJ2-2; D perhaps matches TRBD2 (6 bases). In germline, CDR1 is SEHNR, CDR2 FQNEAQ (reference sequence). CDR3 size: 13 residues. With 2 bases removed from V and 6 bases from J, the gap between germline ends came to 7 bases. CDR3 amino acids: CASSLTGAGELFF. The CDR3 DNA sequence: TGTGCCAGCAGCTTAACGGGAGCCGGGGAGCTGTTTTTT.

The J gene is TRBJ2-4, the V gene TRBV6-6; 12 nucleotides agree with TRBD2. This CDR3 contains 16 residues. Germline V lookup: CDR1 MNHNY, CDR2 SVGAGI (reference sequence). Trimming removed 7 bases from V and 1 base from J; junction bases left unmatched: 5. CDR3: CASTSSGRVAKNIQYF. For the CDR3, the DNA is TGTGCCAGCACCTCTAGCGGGAGGGTTGCCAAAAACATTCAGTACTTC.

This clone was observed once. The CDR3 sequence: CASSSWDSSNYGYTF. The CDR3 coding sequence is TGTGCCAGCAGTTCGTGGGACAGCAGTAACTATGGCTACACCTTC. V and J are TRBV6-2 or TRBV6-3 and TRBJ1-2; 7 bases align to TRBD1. V shed 4 bases and J 1 base; nucleotides not matched to a gene: 6. There are 15 residues in the CDR3. Germline CDR1 MNHEY, CDR2 SVGEGT.

The gene calls are TRBV27 and TRBJ1-2; 9 positions agree with TRBD1. Germline assignment: CDR1 MNHEY and CDR2 SMNVEV (reference sequence). The CDR3 length is 18 residues. V shed 7 bases, J shed 2 bases, and the junction held 17 bases outside the gene matches. CDR3 protein: CASTELGGQGGGNYGYTF. CDR3 bases: TGTGCCAGCACCGAGCTCGGGGGACAGGGAGGGGGAAACTATGGCTACACCTTC.

The chain combines TRBV29-1 with TRBJ2-3, with 7 nucleotides matching TRBD1. The CDR3 loop spans 14 amino acids. Germline V CDR1 and CDR2: SQVTM, ANQGSEA. The ends lost 5 bases at V and 0 bases at J; junction bases unmatched: 5. The CDR3 spells CSVPGQVSTDTQYF. For the CDR3, the DNA is TGCAGCGTTCCCGGACAGGTCAGCACAGATACGCAGTATTTT.

Details on this clone: Other DNA sequences of this sample code for an identical CDR3. This chain uses TRBV28 with TRBJ1-6; D remains unclear. The germline gives CDR1 MDHEN, CDR2 SYDVKM. Trimming removed 2 bases from V and 0 bases from J, with 5 bases in between. CDR3 length: 15 residues. The chain's CDR3 is CASSLGSSYNSPLHF. CDR3 nucleotide sequence: TGTGCCAGCAGTTTAGGGAGCTCCTATAATTCACCCCTCCACTTT.